The clone carrying this TCR beta chain was picked up many times. Its antigen is still unknown. The sample belongs to a study of T cells in Graves' hyperthyroidism and ophthalmopathy. Study-level results: Clonotypes that were expanded in thyroid above 0.001 mostly appeared in blood too.

The blood sample predates any ophthalmopathy symptoms, coming from first hyperthyroidism diagnosis. Amplification yielded TCR beta CDR3 regions, with RNA transcripts as the source. Primed by the HTBI set, a first-round RT-PCR was run on the TCR CDR3. One entry per CDR3 protein results from TCRdb running MiXCR on the multiplex PCR reads. Altogether some 350,000 distinct CDR3 sequences are present, around a sixth being singletons, with the ten largest covering about a quarter. Germline loops: CDR1 MNHEY, CDR2 SVGAGI. The CDR3 extends over 15 amino acids. The ends were cut back, 0 bases at V and 0 bases at J, with 6 bases in the middle.

The material sequenced was blood. V gene TRBV6-5 combines with J gene TRBJ1-5; no clear D. The TCR was taken from a woman between 18 and 30 years old with Graves' hyperthyroidism that later progressed to Graves' ophthalmopathy. The DNA for the CDR3 is TGTGCCAGCAGTTACTCGACACCTAGCAATCAGCCCCAGCATTTT. Its protein is CASSYSTPSNQPQHF.